Sequencing of this T cell receptor beta chain was carried out in a study of molecular identifiers for immune sequencing clone quantification. Each CDR3 protein is one row after TCRdb ran MiXCR on the PCR reads. The sample lists about 640,000 distinct CDR3 sequences; about 20% were seen once. Germline values: CDR1 KGHSH, CDR2 LQKENI. V was clipped by 3 bases and J by 6 bases, with 8 bases between them. This CDR3 contains 12 residues. Specimen: naive CD8+ T cells from blood, with Jurkat cell RNA spiked in. Subset: FACS-sorted CD8+CD4-CCR7+CD45RA+ naive T cells. This chain links TRBV18 with TRBJ1-1; D ambiguous. The clonotype was recovered from a human donor in good health. Some libraries in this study had Jurkat cell RNA spiked in. CDR3 nucleotides: TGTGCCAGCTCACCCTCGTTATCTGAAGCTTTCTTT. Its translation is CASSPSLSEAFF. The whole variable domain, remainder taken from reference TRBV18 and TRBJ1-1, is NAGVMQNPRHLVRRRGQEARLRCSPMKGHSHVYWYRQLPEEGLKFMVYLQKENIIDESGMPKERFSAEFPKEGPSILRIQQVVRGDSAAYFCASSPSLSEAFFGQGTRLTVV.